The T cell receptor (beta chain) described here comes from a study of OX40 agonist ivuxolimab in advanced cancers. Across the whole study: Patients were treated with ivuxolimab, an agonistic anti-OX40 (CD134) antibody.

Data came from immunoSEQ multiplex PCR; TCRdb stores just in-frame clones and leaves some out. This sample has some 47,000 clones, with 75% to 90% found just once. Looked up from germline, CDR1 is MNHNS and CDR2 is SASEGT. This CDR3 spans 15 amino acids. The germline V and J ends were trimmed by 3 bases and 3 bases, with 13 bases remaining between them. This material consisted of CD4+ or CD8+ T cells sorted from blood, taken in a trial of the OX40 agonist ivuxolimab. The clonotype was recovered from an adult with an advanced solid tumor such as melanoma, head and neck, liver or kidney cancer. This sequence joins TRBV6-1 and TRBJ2-3; D assignment may be TRBD1 or TRBD2 (5 bases each). As DNA, the CDR3 is TGTGCCAGCAGTGATGGCAGGGACGGTACAGATACGCAGTATTTT. Protein sequence: CASSDGRDGTDTQYF.